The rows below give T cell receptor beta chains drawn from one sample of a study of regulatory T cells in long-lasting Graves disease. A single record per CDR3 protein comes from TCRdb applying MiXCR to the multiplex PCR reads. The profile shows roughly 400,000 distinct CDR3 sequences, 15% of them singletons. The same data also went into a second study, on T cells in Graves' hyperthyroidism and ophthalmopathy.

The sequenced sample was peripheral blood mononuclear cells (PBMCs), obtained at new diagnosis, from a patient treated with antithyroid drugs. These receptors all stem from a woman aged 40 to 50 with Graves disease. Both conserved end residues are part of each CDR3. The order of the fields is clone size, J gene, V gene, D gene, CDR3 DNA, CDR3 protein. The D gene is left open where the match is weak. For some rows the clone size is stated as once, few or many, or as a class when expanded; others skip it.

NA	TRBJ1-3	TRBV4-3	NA	TGCGCCAGCAGCCAAGAGGTTCCAGGGCCAACTGGAAACACCATATATTTT	CASSQEVPGPTGNTIYF
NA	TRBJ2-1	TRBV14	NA	TGTGCCAGCAGCCCTCTAGGGATCTACAATGAGCAGTTCTTC	CASSPLGIYNEQFF
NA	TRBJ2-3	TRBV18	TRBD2	TGTGCCAGCTCCCTAGGGGACTATAGCACAGATACGCAGTATTTT	CASSLGDYSTDTQYF
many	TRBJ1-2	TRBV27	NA	TGTGCCAGCAGTTTTTCCGGAGGACAATATGGCTACACCTTC	CASSFSGGQYGYTF
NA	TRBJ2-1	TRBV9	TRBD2	TGTGCCAGCAGCAGAAGCGGGAGTGATGAGCAGTTCTTC	CASSRSGSDEQFF
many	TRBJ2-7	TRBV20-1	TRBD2	TGCAGTGCTAGAGAGGGACTAGCGAATGAGCAGTACTTC	CSAREGLANEQYF
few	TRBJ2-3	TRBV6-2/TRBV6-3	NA	TGTGCCAGCAGAGGAATAGCCACTAGCACAGATACGCAGTATTTT	CASRGIATSTDTQYF
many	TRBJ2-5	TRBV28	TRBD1	TGTGCCAGCAGTTTAGGCGCAGCAGGGGGAGAGACCCAGTACTTC	CASSLGAAGGETQYF
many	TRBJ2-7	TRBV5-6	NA	TGTGCCAGCAGCTTATATGGGACCCACAGCTCCTACGAGCAGTACTTC	CASSLYGTHSSYEQYF
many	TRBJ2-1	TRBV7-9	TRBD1	TGTGCCAGCAGCCGGGACAGGGGCGGCAATGAGCAGTTCTTC	CASSRDRGGNEQFF
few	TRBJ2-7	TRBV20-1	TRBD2	TGCAGTGCCGAAAGAGGGAGGACTAGCGGGAGAGGGGGCTACGAGCAGTACTTC	CSAERGRTSGRGGYEQYF
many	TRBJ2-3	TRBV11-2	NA	TGTGCCAGCAGCTTAGTTGGAGTCGGCACAGATACGCAGTATTTT	CASSLVGVGTDTQYF
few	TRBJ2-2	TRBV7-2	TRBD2	TGTGCCAGCAGCCGGACTAGCGGGAGCCCCGGGGAGCTGTTTTTT	CASSRTSGSPGELFF
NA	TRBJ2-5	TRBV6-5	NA	TGTGCCAGCAGTTACGTTGGGGTTGAAGAGACCCAGTACTTC	CASSYVGVEETQYF
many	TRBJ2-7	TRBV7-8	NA	TGTGCCAGCAGCCTTCGCCGAAGTGAAACCTACGAGCAGTACTTC	CASSLRRSETYEQYF
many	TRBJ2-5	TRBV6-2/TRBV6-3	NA	TGTGCCAGCAGTTACTCGGCAGGGTCGGGGGAGACCCAGTACTTC	CASSYSAGSGETQYF
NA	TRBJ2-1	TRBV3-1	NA	TGTGCCAGCAGCCCGGGACTGCTAACGTATGAGCAGTTCTTC	CASSPGLLTYEQFF
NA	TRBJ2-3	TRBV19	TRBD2	TGTGCCACCCGCCCACTAGCGGGAGATACGCAGTATTTT	CATRPLAGDTQYF
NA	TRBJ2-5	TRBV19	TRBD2	TGTGCCAGTAGCTCACCGGGAGGGGGGGAGACCCAGTACTTC	CASSSPGGGETQYF
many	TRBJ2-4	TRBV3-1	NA	TGTGCCAGCAGCCAAGAAGGGGGGAATCGAAAAAACATTCAGTACTTC	CASSQEGGNRKNIQYF
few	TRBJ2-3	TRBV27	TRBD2	TGTGCCAGCATCGGGACTAAGGATACGCAGTATTTT	CASIGTKDTQYF
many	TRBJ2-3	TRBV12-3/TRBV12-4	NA	TGTGCCAGTACCCCAGGATTATCTAGCACAGATACGCAGTATTTT	CASTPGLSSTDTQYF
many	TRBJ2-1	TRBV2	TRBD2	TGTGCCAGCAATCTAGCGGGAGCAGGTTACAATGAGCAGTTCTTC	CASNLAGAGYNEQFF
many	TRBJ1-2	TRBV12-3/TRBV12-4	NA	TGTGCCAGCACCCCGACCCCGTCTTATGGCTACACCTTC	CASTPTPSYGYTF
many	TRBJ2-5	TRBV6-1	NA	TGTGCCAGCGAGGACAGACTACAAGAGACCCAGTACTTC	CASEDRLQETQYF
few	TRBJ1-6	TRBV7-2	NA	TGTGCCAGCAGCTCCCAATTCCAGGATCCGGCCCTCCACTTT	CASSSQFQDPALHF
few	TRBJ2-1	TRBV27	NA	TGTGCCAGCAAGCGCATTGAGCACAATGAGCAGTTCTTC	CASKRIEHNEQFF
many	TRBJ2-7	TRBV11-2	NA	TGTGCCAGCAGCTTAGATATGGAAGTAGCCGCGGGCTACGAGCAGTACTTC	CASSLDMEVAAGYEQYF
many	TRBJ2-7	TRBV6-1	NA	TGTGCCAGCAGTGAACACAGGGCGAGTATCTCCTACGAGCAGTACTTC	CASSEHRASISYEQYF
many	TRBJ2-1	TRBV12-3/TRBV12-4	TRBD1	TGTGCCAGCAGACCCCGGCGGGACAGGTATTCCGTGGGCTCCTACAATGAGCAGTTCTTC	CASRPRRDRYSVGSYNEQFF
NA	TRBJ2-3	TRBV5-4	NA	TGTGCCAGCAGCTTGGCCTGGGGGAGCGATACGCAGTATTTT	CASSLAWGSDTQYF
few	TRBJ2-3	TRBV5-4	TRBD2	TGTGCCAGCAGCCCGGGGGCTAGCGGGTGGCCAGATACGCAGTATTTT	CASSPGASGWPDTQYF
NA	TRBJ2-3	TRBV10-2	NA	TGCGCCAGCACCGAGGACTCATCCTACGGCACAGATACGCAGTATTTT	CASTEDSSYGTDTQYF
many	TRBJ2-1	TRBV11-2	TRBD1	TGTGCCAGCATCAGGACAGGGGGCGGTGAGCAGTTCTTC	CASIRTGGGEQFF
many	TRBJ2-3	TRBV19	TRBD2	TGTGCCAGTACCTCAGTCTGGAGCGGGGAAATATGGACGACCACAGATACGCAGTATTTT	CASTSVWSGEIWTTTDTQYF
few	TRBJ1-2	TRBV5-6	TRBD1	TGTGCCAGCAGCTTGGCCGGGACAGGGATAGATGGCTACACCTTC	CASSLAGTGIDGYTF
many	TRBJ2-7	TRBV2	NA	TGTGCCAGCAGTGAAGGGGACGGAGCTTTCTACGAGCAGTACTTC	CASSEGDGAFYEQYF
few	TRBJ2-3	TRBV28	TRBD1	TGTGCCAGCAGTTTATTTGGGACAGGGGTAACAGATACGCAGTATTTT	CASSLFGTGVTDTQYF
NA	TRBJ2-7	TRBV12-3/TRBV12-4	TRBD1	TGTGCCAGCAGTTTAGCGTGGGGCGGGACAGGGGGCTTGTTCGAGCAGTACTTC	CASSLAWGGTGGLFEQYF
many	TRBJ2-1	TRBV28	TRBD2	TGTGCCAGCAGTCCGGGACTAGCGGGAGACGGCGAGCAGTTCTTC	CASSPGLAGDGEQFF
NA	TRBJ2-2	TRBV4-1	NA	TGCGCCAGCAAAATGTATGGCAGCGCCGGGGAGCTGTTTTTT	CASKMYGSAGELFF
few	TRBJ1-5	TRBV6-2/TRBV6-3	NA	TGTGCCAGCAAACCTCTTTTAGGGGGGGCGATCCAGCATTTT	CASKPLLGGAIQHF
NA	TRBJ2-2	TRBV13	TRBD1	TGTGCCAGCAGCTCAGAACAGGGGGCAACCGGGGAGCTGTTTTTT	CASSSEQGATGELFF
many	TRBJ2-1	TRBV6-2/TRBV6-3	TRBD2	TGTGCCAGCAGTTACTTAGCGGGCCACTCCTACAATGAGCAGTTCTTC	CASSYLAGHSYNEQFF
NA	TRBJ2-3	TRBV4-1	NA	TGCGCCAGCAGCCAAGAATGGGAGAATACGCAGTATTTT	CASSQEWENTQYF
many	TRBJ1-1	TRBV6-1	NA	TGTGCCAGCAGTGATACCATCAAGGGCGGGAACACTGAAGCTTTCTTT	CASSDTIKGGNTEAFF
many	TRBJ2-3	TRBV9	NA	TGTGCCAGCAGCGTAGAGGGAGGCGGCTCCCCCACAGATACGCAGTATTTT	CASSVEGGGSPTDTQYF
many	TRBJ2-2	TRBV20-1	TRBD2	TGCTTGGAGAGGGGGGCTAGCGGGACCGGGGAGCTGTTTTTT	CLERGASGTGELFF
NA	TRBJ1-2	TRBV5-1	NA	TGCGCCAGCAGCCCAGCCGCCAGCTTTGGGGAAACCTTCTATGGCTACACCTTC	CASSPAASFGETFYGYTF
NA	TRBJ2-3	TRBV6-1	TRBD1	TGTGCCAGCAGACCCGTTACGACAGGGGGCCATAGGGCCTTGGGTACGCAGTATTTT	CASRPVTTGGHRALGTQYF